This TCR beta chain derives from a study of CD8 T cells in Susac syndrome. The CDR3 length is 13 residues. Trimming stripped 7 bases from V and 0 bases from J, with 9 bases between. Germline V gives CDR1 SGHRS, CDR2 YFSETQ. Reverse transcription of roughly 0.5 to 1 ug RNA was performed with random hexamers. TCRdb redid the calling of the immunoSEQ multiplex PCR reads with MiXCR, one entry per CDR3 protein. The sample shows around 170,000 distinct CDR3 sequences, 92% of them seen only once. The chain is built from TRBV5-1 and TRBJ2-3, with D uncertain. The clonotype comes from a human donor in good health. The material sequenced was CD4+ T cells from PBMCs. DNA for the CDR3: TGCGCCAGCGGTTTTGGCAGCACAGATACGCAGTATTTT. As protein: CASGFGSTDTQYF.